The clone carrying this T cell receptor beta chain was seen a few times. MiXCR, run by TCRdb on the 5' RACE reads, gives a single entry per CDR3 protein. The data show under 350,000 distinct CDR3 sequences, with over 3.5% seen just once and around 23% held by the top ten. The source of the sample is a study of T cells after yellow fever vaccination. V dropped 0 bases and J dropped 4 bases, with 13 bases sitting between them. There are 15 residues in the CDR3. The germline V gene has CDR1 SGHNT and CDR2 YYREEE (reference sequence). The material was PBMCs, obtained 5 days after the yellow fever booster vaccination. The chain couples TRBV5-4 to TRBJ1-2, with D possibly TRBD1 on 6 matching bases. The sequence was obtained from a man younger than 35 who received the YFV17D yellow fever vaccine. As DNA, the CDR3 is TGTGCCAGCAGCTTGGAACCAGGGGTTTCCTATGGCTACACCTTC. It specifies CASSLEPGVSYGYTF.